Each of the 28 T cell receptor beta chains below was sequenced from the same sample in a study of vaccination and CD4 T cells after COVID-19 (dated by TCRdb to the early 2020s). Their target antigens are unknown. What this sample's treatment or condition label stands for: roughly nine-day PBMC culture with coronavirus spike peptide pools or control peptides (ViraFEST assay). Library construction relied on PCR. The sample was run on an Illumina iSeq 100. DNA from cultured CD4+ T cells was subjected to TCR sequencing with the Oncomine TCR Beta short-read assay at the Johns Hopkins FTIC core. TCRdb trimmed public reads at Q25 via fastp, called clones via MiXCR and kept in-frame beta chains. Entries that share a CDR3 protein sequence are merged under the most common genes and DNA. In this sample the table shows 13,000 to 15,000 distinct CDR3 sequences, more than 45% of which occur a single time. The ten largest clones add up to over 8% of the sample.

Sequencing was done on a sample of CD4+ T cells from blood, cultured in vitro. The receptor source for this set is a human donor who had recovered from COVID-19.

V gene TRBV2 combines with J gene TRBJ1-2; D remains unclear. The CDR3 length is 13 residues. Trimming left V 3 bases short and J 3 bases short, with 8 bases between. Germline CDR1 SNHLY, CDR2 FYNNEI. The CDR3: CASSDGGYYGYTF. CDR3 nucleotide sequence: TGTGCCAGCAGTGATGGCGGCTACTATGGCTACACCTTC.

This chain connects TRBV20-1 to TRBJ2-3, with 8 bases that match TRBD2. The J segment lost 2 bases and the V segment lost 3 bases, leaving 10 bases of the junction unmatched. Germline CDR1 and CDR2: DFQATT and SNEGSKA (reference sequence). There are 16 residues in the CDR3. The CDR3 loop is CSASPRIAGITDTQYF. The CDR3, as DNA: TGCAGTGCTAGCCCCAGGATAGCGGGGATCACAGATACGCAGTATTTT.

The V and J genes are TRBV10-3 and TRBJ2-3; 11 bases line up with TRBD2. The V segment lost 4 bases and the J segment 5 bases; nucleotides outside the gene matches: 5. Germline lookup yields CDR1 ENHRY and CDR2 SYGVKD. This CDR3 has 15 amino acids. The DNA for the CDR3 is TGTGCCATCAGTGCCCTAGCGGGAGGTAAAGATACGCAGTATTTT. Residues: CAISALAGGKDTQYF.

By sample fraction, this clonotype is medium-sized (0.01 to 0.1%). DNA for the CDR3: TGTGCCAGCAGTCCTAGCGGGACTGGCACAGATACGCAGTATTTT. Encoded protein: CASSPSGTGTDTQYF. The chain has TRBV25-1 and TRBJ2-3; 9 nucleotides agree with TRBD2. CDR3 length: 15 residues. CDR1 is MGHDK and CDR2 is SYGVNS in the germline V gene. The V gene end was trimmed by 5 bases and the J gene end by 1 base; junction bases not matched to a gene: 4.

In this sample, this clonotype turned up once. This sequence joins TRBV10-3 and TRBJ1-1; D might be TRBD1 (6 bases). Germline CDR1 reads ENHRY; CDR2 reads SYGVKD. V was trimmed by 2 bases and J by 1 base, leaving 8 bases between them. This CDR3 contains 14 residues. CDR3 in DNA: TGTGCCATCAGTGAGAGGGGGGGGAACACTGAAGCTTTCTTT. This sequence encodes CAISERGGNTEAFF.

CDR3 loop: CASSEAGAYTGELFF. The CDR3 coding sequence is TGTGCCAGCAGTGAAGCGGGGGCTTACACCGGGGAGCTGTTTTTT. The genes are TRBV6-1 and TRBJ2-2; D possibly corresponds to TRBD1 (6 bases). V was pared by 0 bases and J by 3 bases, with 8 bases between. Germline V lookup: CDR1 MNHNS, CDR2 SASEGT. This CDR3 has 15 residues.

The table lists this clonotype with a few counts. The V gene is TRBV10-3, the J gene TRBJ1-5; D might be TRBD1 (6 bases). Trimming shortened V by 0 bases and J by 7 bases, and 10 bases separated the two germline ends. Germline V gene sequence: CDR1 ENHRY, CDR2 SYGVKD. The CDR3 is 14 residues long. The CDR3 loop reads CAISESEGGQPQHF. DNA of the CDR3: TGTGCCATCAGTGAGTCAGAGGGGGGACAGCCCCAGCATTTT.

The chain recombines TRBV11-3 with TRBJ2-1; D gene ambiguous. Trimming stripped 1 base from V and 3 bases from J, with 10 bases between. The CDR3 has 15 amino acids. Per germline, CDR1 SGHNT and CDR2 YENEEA. The chain's CDR3 is CASSLAARVYNEQFF. The CDR3 bases are TGTGCCAGCAGCTTAGCCGCGCGAGTCTACAATGAGCAGTTCTTC.

The V call is TRBV7-2, the J call TRBJ1-1, with 8 bases matching TRBD1. This CDR3 contains 15 residues. V dropped 6 bases and J dropped 1; count of bases not matched to a gene: 7. Germline CDR1 is SGHTA and CDR2 is FQGNSA. This CDR3 is CASSYPGGRNTEAFF. The CDR3 DNA follows: TGTGCCAGCAGTTACCCAGGGGGCCGGAACACTGAAGCTTTCTTT.

Here the CDR3 reads CASSFPGQGTYGYTF. The CDR3 bases are TGTGCCAGCAGTTTCCCGGGACAGGGGACTTATGGCTACACCTTC. The rearrangement uses TRBV5-4 and TRBJ1-2, with 10 positions matching TRBD1. The germline V gene encodes CDR1 SGHNT and CDR2 YYREEE (reference sequence). CDR3 length: 15 residues. V lost 5 bases to trimming and J lost 5 bases; unmatched junction nucleotides: 9. Based on the CDR3 plus reference TRBV5-4 and TRBJ1-2, the full variable domain is ETGVTQSPTHLIKTRGQQVTLRCSSQSGHNTVSWYQQALGQGPQFIFQYYREEENGRGNFPPRFSGLQFPNYSSELNVNALELDDSALYLCASSFPGQGTYGYTFGSGTRLTVV.

This rearrangement joins TRBV20-1 to TRBJ2-2, with D maybe TRBD1 (5 bases). The germline V gene has CDR1 DFQATT and CDR2 SNEGSKA (reference sequence). This CDR3 contains 16 residues. V lost 5 bases and J lost 4, with 20 bases in between. The CDR3 DNA reads as TGCAGTGCTCGACAGTCGAAGGGGCCGGGCACCGGGGAGCTGTTTTTT. Translating it yields CSARQSKGPGTGELFF.

This chain uses TRBV6-5 with TRBJ2-7; D tentatively reads TRBD1 or TRBD2 (5 bases each). The CDR3 is 15 residues long. The V end was cut by 2 bases, the J end by 3 bases, with 14 bases between. Looked up from germline, CDR1 is MNHEY and CDR2 is SVGAGI. CDR3: CASSYAGTSGYEQYF. The CDR3 DNA reads as TGTGCCAGCAGTTACGCAGGGACCTCCGGCTACGAGCAGTACTTC.

The V call is TRBV20-1, the J call TRBJ2-7; 9 bases map to TRBD1. There are 14 residues in the CDR3. Germline assignment: CDR1 DFQATT and CDR2 SNEGSKA (reference sequence). V lost 4 bases to trimming and J lost 2 bases; unmatched junction nucleotides: 6. DNA of the CDR3: TGCAGTGCTACCGGACAGGGGATCCCCTACGAGCAGTACTTC. Protein sequence: CSATGQGIPYEQYF.

This clonotype was seen once. V gene TRBV6-1 combines with J gene TRBJ2-1; D may be TRBD1 (5 bases). V was cut by 7 bases and J by 0 bases, with 13 bases left in between. Germline CDR1 reads MNHNS; CDR2 reads SASEGT. The CDR3 runs 15 residues. In DNA form, the CDR3 reads TGTGCCAGCACCCCGACAGCGAACTCCTACAATGAGCAGTTCTTC. The encoded protein is CASTPTANSYNEQFF.

This clonotype was detected only a few times. The J gene is TRBJ2-6, the V gene TRBV20-1; TRBD1 might be the D (6 bases). Germline values: CDR1 DFQATT, CDR2 SNEGSKA (reference sequence). This CDR3 has 20 residues. The germline V and J ends were trimmed by 0 bases and 1 base, with 22 bases remaining between them. CDR3 nucleotides: TGCAGTGCTAGAGATGGCGCCCGAGGACAGTATTTATCTGGGGCCAACGTCCTGACTTTC. This gives the protein CSARDGARGQYLSGANVLTF.

V is TRBV12-3 or TRBV12-4 and J is TRBJ1-5; tentative D call: TRBD1 (6 bases). CDR3 length: 14 amino acids. The ends were cut back, 3 bases at V and 5 bases at J, with 11 bases in the middle. CDR3: CASSLDSLDQPQHF. In nucleotides, the CDR3 is TGTGCCAGCAGTTTGGACAGTCTGGATCAGCCCCAGCATTTT.

The chain recombines TRBV6-5 with TRBJ1-1, with a possible D match to TRBD1 (5 bases). Germline CDR1 and CDR2: MNHEY and SVGAGI. This CDR3 is 15 amino acids long. The ends were cut back, 2 bases at V and 11 bases at J, with 21 bases in the middle. The CDR3 DNA sequence: TGTGCCAGCAGTTACCAACCGGACATCTCTAGTAGGGCTTTCTTT. Translated, it gives CASSYQPDISSRAFF.

The rearrangement links TRBV2 to TRBJ2-5; no clear D gene. Germline values: CDR1 SNHLY, CDR2 FYNNEI. CDR3 length equals 15 residues. V lost 4 bases and J lost 5, with 17 bases in between. Here the CDR3 reads CASSGGSSIVETQYF. CDR3 DNA: TGTGCCAGCAGTGGGGGATCTTCGATCGTCGAGACCCAGTACTTC.

The V call is TRBV28, the J call TRBJ1-5; possibly TRBD1 for D (5 bases). Germline V gene sequence: CDR1 MDHEN, CDR2 SYDVKM. Trimming took off 5 bases at V and 0 bases at J, with 14 bases between the two ends. This CDR3 has 16 amino acids. CDR3 nucleotide sequence: TGTGCCAGCAGTATTCCACAGGTGTATAGCAATCAGCCCCAGCATTTT. This gives the protein CASSIPQVYSNQPQHF.

This clonotype was seen only a few times. The chain links TRBV28 to TRBJ1-1; 8 bases fit TRBD1. V dropped 5 bases and J dropped 4; count of bases not matched to a gene: 9. This CDR3 is built from 15 residues. The V gene's germline CDR1 is MDHEN and CDR2 SYDVKM. The CDR3 DNA follows: TGTGCCAGCAGTAGTCAGGGGGCTCCAACCACTGAAGCTTTCTTT. Its translation is CASSSQGAPTTEAFF.

The chain has TRBV24-1 and TRBJ2-3, with TRBD2 matching over 8 bases. CDR1 KGHDR and CDR2 SFDVKD come from the germline V gene. This CDR3 contains 16 residues. The V segment lost 3 bases and the J segment 3 bases; nucleotides outside the gene matches: 7. The CDR3 loop reads CATSDPAGVATDTQYF. The CDR3 nucleotides are TGTGCCACCAGTGATCCAGCGGGAGTAGCGACAGATACGCAGTATTTT.

This CDR3 is CASSPGAAGGRYTQYF. CDR3 nucleotides: TGTGCCAGCAGCCCCGGAGCAGCGGGGGGGCGATATACGCAGTATTTT. The rearrangement links TRBV28 to TRBJ2-3, with 10 bases aligning to TRBD2. The CDR3 has 16 residues. With V trimmed by 6 bases and J by 7 bases, 13 bases remained unmatched. In germline, CDR1 is MDHEN, CDR2 SYDVKM. The full variable domain, its missing parts supplied by reference TRBV28 and TRBJ2-3, is DVKVTQSSRYLVKRTGEKVFLECVQDMDHENMFWYRQDPGLGLRLIYFSYDVKMKEKGDIPEGYSVSREKKERFSLILESASTNQTSMYLCASSPGAAGGRYTQYFGPGTRLTVL.

This clonotype was detected once. CDR3 nucleotide sequence: TGTGCCAGCAGCTCCAGAGGACTAGGTCCTAGCACAGATACGCAGTATTTT. Translation: CASSSRGLGPSTDTQYF. The gene calls are TRBV7-2 and TRBJ2-3, with TRBD2 matching 7 bases. The CDR3 is 17 residues long. The junction had 10 bases not matched to a gene; V was cut back by 4 bases and J by 0 bases. CDR1 SGHTA and CDR2 FQGNSA come from the germline V gene.

The chain carries TRBV20-1 and TRBJ2-7; 7 bases are shared with TRBD1. The CDR3 totals 16 residues. With V trimmed by 3 bases and J by 0 bases, 11 bases remained unmatched. CDR1 and CDR2 (germline): DFQATT, SNEGSKA (reference sequence). For the CDR3, the DNA is TGCAGTGCTAGGGGACAGATCGTCACAACCTCCTACGAGCAGTACTTC. Translated, it gives CSARGQIVTTSYEQYF.

This clonotype was seen more than once but under ten times. This chain links TRBV7-2 with TRBJ1-2; D unclear. Trimming stripped 2 bases from V and 4 bases from J, with 8 bases between. CDR1 and CDR2 (germline): SGHTA, FQGNSA. The CDR3 loop spans 13 amino acids. The DNA of the CDR3 is TGTGCCAGCAGCTTACGTGTTACCTATGGCTACACCTTC. Its translation is CASSLRVTYGYTF.

This clonotype was detected only a few times. V usage is TRBV6-1 and J usage is TRBJ2-6; 13 bases align to TRBD2. This CDR3 spans 19 amino acids. V shed 6 bases and J 0 bases; nucleotides not matched to a gene: 8. Germline V lookup: CDR1 MNHNS, CDR2 SASEGT. CDR3 protein: CASSRLAGGLSSGANVLTF. The CDR3 coding sequence is TGTGCCAGCAGCCGACTAGCGGGAGGCCTTAGCTCTGGGGCCAACGTCCTGACTTTC.

The rearrangement links TRBV2 to TRBJ1-5; 7 nucleotides align to TRBD1. This CDR3 spans 14 amino acids. V gave up 5 bases and J gave up 6 bases; unmatched junction bases: 7. The germline gives CDR1 SNHLY, CDR2 FYNNEI. The CDR3 bases are TGTGCCAGCAGTCGGACAGGAGGAGTTCAGCCCCAGCATTTT. Translating it yields CASSRTGGVQPQHF. The full variable domain, completed using reference TRBV2 and TRBJ1-5, is EPEVTQTPSHQVTQMGQEVILRCVPISNHLYFYWYRQILGQKVEFLVSFYNNEISEKSEIFDDQFSVERPDGSNFTLKIRSTKLEDSAMYFCASSRTGGVQPQHFGDGTRLSIL.

V and J are TRBV20-1 and TRBJ1-1, with 12 bases matching TRBD1. The CDR3 sequence is 17 residues long. CDR1 is DFQATT and CDR2 is SNEGSKA in the germline V gene (reference sequence). V shed 0 bases, J shed 0 bases, and the junction held 5 bases outside the gene matches. Here the CDR3 DNA reads TGCAGTGCTAGAGATCGGGACAGGGGGCTTCTGAACACTGAAGCTTTCTTT. Its translation: CSARDRDRGLLNTEAFF.